The 8 T cell receptor beta chains below come from one sample, sequenced in a study of blood T cell repertoires in COVID-19. Data came from immunoSEQ multiplex PCR; TCRdb stores just in-frame clones and leaves some out. The data show under 200,000 clones, roughly 86% seen once. Material: PBMCs or T cells enriched from blood (not recorded which). The receptors were gathered from a woman in her thirties or forties in a cohort exposed to, infected with or recovered from COVID-19 (not recorded which).

This sequence joins TRBV28 and TRBJ2-2, with TRBD2 matching 10 bases. J gave up 5 bases and V 11 bases, and 11 bases lay outside the gene matches. Looked up from germline, CDR1 is MDHEN and CDR2 is SYDVKM. The CDR3 totals 15 residues. This CDR3 reads CASQRGGRRTGELFF. The CDR3 DNA follows: TGTGCCTCCCAGCGGGGGGGCCGACGGACCGGGGAGCTGTTTTTT.

The V and J genes are TRBV4-1 and TRBJ2-1; 7 nucleotides line up with TRBD1. This CDR3 region has 16 residues. CDR1 is MGHRA and CDR2 is YSYEKL in the germline V gene. Trimming took 4 bases from V and 10 from J; bases not matched to a gene: 16. The CDR3 reads CASSRTGPSPRGEQFF. The CDR3 nucleotides read TGCGCCAGCAGCCGGACAGGCCCCAGCCCTCGGGGCGAGCAGTTCTTC.

This rearrangement joins TRBV4-3 to TRBJ1-1; tentative D call: TRBD1 (5 bases). Germline CDR1 is LGHNA and CDR2 is YSLEER. Deletions cut 0 bases from V and 5 bases from J, with 13 bases between. This CDR3 contains 15 residues. CDR3 coding DNA: TGCGCCAGCAGCCAAGATCACGGGGGAAGAACTGAAGCTTTCTTT. Amino acid sequence: CASSQDHGGRTEAFF.

V and J are TRBV4-3 and TRBJ2-7, with D possibly being TRBD2 (6 bases). CDR1 is LGHNA and CDR2 is YSLEER in the germline V gene. The CDR3 sequence is 15 residues long. V lost 3 bases and J lost 2, with 14 bases in between. CDR3 protein: CASSQGVSGAYEQYF. For the CDR3, the DNA is TGCGCCAGCAGCCAGGGGGTCTCGGGGGCCTACGAGCAGTACTTC.

V gene TRBV18 combines with J gene TRBJ1-1, with a tentative D call TRBD1 (5 bases). Trimming pared 3 bases from V and 2 bases from J, leaving 10 bases between. Germline CDR1 and CDR2: KGHSH and LQKENI. CDR3 length equals 14 residues. CDR3 in DNA: TGTGCCAGCTCACCCGACAGTTTTAACACTGAAGCTTTCTTT. The encoded protein is CASSPDSFNTEAFF.

This chain uses TRBV6-6 with TRBJ2-7; TRBD1 might be the D (5 bases). The V and J ends lost 2 bases and 2 bases respectively, with 7 bases between them. Per the germline V gene, CDR1 is MNHNY and CDR2 is SVGAGI (reference sequence). This CDR3 has 13 residues. CDR3 sequence: CASSYPTAYEQYF. The CDR3 DNA reads TGTGCCAGCAGTTACCCGACAGCCTACGAGCAGTACTTC.

The chain is built from TRBV27 and TRBJ2-2; 8 nucleotides match TRBD2. J gave up 5 bases and V 8 bases, and 10 bases lay outside the gene matches. Germline CDR1 is MNHEY and CDR2 is SMNVEV (reference sequence). The CDR3 contains 15 residues. The CDR3 loop is CASQTLGGGTGELFF. The CDR3 DNA reads as TGTGCCAGCCAAACCCTGGGCGGGGGGACCGGGGAGCTGTTTTTT.

This chain links TRBV18 with TRBJ1-1; possibly TRBD1 for D (6 bases). The germline V gene has CDR1 KGHSH and CDR2 LQKENI. V was cut by 6 bases and J by 4 bases, with 15 bases left in between. The CDR3 sequence is 14 residues long. As DNA, the CDR3 is TGTGCCAGCTCCCACAGTGACAGGATCACTGAAGCTTTCTTT. It is translated as CASSHSDRITEAFF.